A single sample is the source of the 3 T cell receptor beta chains below, sequenced in a study of blood T cell repertoires in COVID-19. Here immunoSEQ multiplex PCR was the method, and the copy in TCRdb shows in-frame clones only, minus some. This sample carries about 350,000 clones, roughly 87% of them seen once, and the ten largest clones take approximately 0.99%. The sequencing input was PBMCs or T cells enriched from blood (not recorded which). The receptors derive from a woman under 40 who had recovered from COVID-19.

This chain uses TRBV19 with TRBJ1-4; 8 nucleotides line up with TRBD1. The CDR3 length is 19 residues. Trimming cost V 7 bases and J 8 bases; bases outside gene matches: 24. CDR1 is LNHDA and CDR2 is SQIVND in the germline V gene (reference sequence). This chain's CDR3 is CASTSGGLSPGQGEEKLFF. CDR3 nucleotides: TGTGCCAGTACTTCCGGGGGCCTATCCCCCGGACAGGGAGAGGAAAAACTGTTTTTT.

The J gene is TRBJ1-5, the V gene TRBV28, with 9 bases that match TRBD1. With V trimmed by 5 bases and J by 4 bases, 9 bases remained unmatched. Looked up from germline, CDR1 is MDHEN and CDR2 is SYDVKM. This CDR3 spans 16 amino acids. The CDR3 here is CASSPWDRATNQPQHF. Written as DNA, the CDR3 is TGTGCCAGCAGTCCCTGGGACAGGGCCACAAATCAGCCCCAGCATTTT.

J is TRBJ1-1 and V is TRBV2; 9 bases are a match to TRBD1. V lost 2 bases to trimming and J lost 1 base; unmatched junction nucleotides: 2. Per germline, CDR1 SNHLY and CDR2 FYNNEI. CDR3 size: 15 residues. The CDR3 DNA follows: TGTGCCAGCAGTGAACGGGGACAGGGGAACACTGAAGCTTTCTTT. Protein sequence: CASSERGQGNTEAFF.